The clone carrying this T cell receptor (beta chain) was seen a few times. Antigen: not known. 13 Jbeta primers and 60 Vbeta primers were used for the PCR. Sequencing was performed with immunoSEQ multiplex PCR; in TCRdb, only in-frame clones are kept and a portion is missing. The table includes 200,000 or so clones, 75% to 90% detected once. The source of the sample is a study of cytomegalovirus exposure and HLA in healthy donors. Study in general: There were around 100 million unique TCR beta sequences, drawn from about 190 million T cells, in an earlier analysis.

Study-wide results and caveats: Common viral pathogens seemed, in a later analysis, to connect with several of the most significant clusters. The likely origin of a cluster of highly shared sequence variants was a sequencing artifact.

The germline gives CDR1 SGDLS, CDR2 YYNGEE. The CDR3 runs 15 residues. V gave up 0 bases and J gave up 4 bases; unmatched junction bases: 3. Sequencing was done on a sample of PBMCs. The V call is TRBV9, the J call TRBJ1-4, with 7 bases aligning to TRBD1. This receptor was taken from a woman between 40 and 50 years old in good health and CMV-seronegative. The CDR3 DNA is TGTGCCAGCAGCGTAGCGGGACAGATTAATGAAAAACTGTTTTTT. As protein: CASSVAGQINEKLFF.